The entry below describes one T cell receptor (beta chain). The study's library attached unique molecular identifiers to single cDNA molecules. One entry per CDR3 protein, called by TCRdb with MiXCR from the RACE reads. This table has about 130,000 distinct CDR3 sequences, approximately 8.3% appearing once. Time point: healthy volunteer bleed at 2 weeks. Whole blood that had not been fractionated was the source of extracted total RNA. The data were taken from a study of human T cells and chemical hapten exposure. There are 14 residues in the CDR3. V shed 4 bases and J shed 4 bases, with 11 bases lying between them. Germline lookup yields CDR1 MNHEY and CDR2 SMNVEV (reference sequence).

This chain uses TRBV27 with TRBJ2-1; D perhaps matches TRBD2 (6 bases). The sample was whole blood. The sequence was obtained from a male donor in good health. Some clones in this sample may be carry-over from other donors' samples. CDR3 bases: TGTGCCAGCAGTTGGCGGGGCACGTACAATGAGCAGTTCTTC. Protein product: CASSWRGTYNEQFF.